Shown below are 32 T cell receptor beta chains from a single sample sequenced in a study of blood T cell repertoires in COVID-19. Profiling relied on immunoSEQ multiplex PCR, and the TCRdb table lists in-frame clones only, not all of them. Among 250,000 to 300,000 clones, roughly four fifths were seen once, and the ten largest hold approximately 5%. Sequencing input: PBMCs or T cells enriched from blood (not recorded which). The receptors come from a middle-aged man who had been exposed to COVID-19.

The genes are TRBV30 and TRBJ1-6, with TRBD1 matching 7 bases. Per germline, CDR1 GTSNPN and CDR2 SVGIG (reference sequence). V lost 3 bases and J lost 7; bases outside the gene matches: 6. The CDR3 loop spans 14 amino acids. CDR3 DNA sequence: TGTGCCTGGAGGGGGACAGCAGTCAATTCACCCCTCCACTTT. Protein sequence: CAWRGTAVNSPLHF.

The CDR3 nucleotides read TGCGCCAGCAGCCAGCAGGGTGTGGGCACAGATACGCAGTATTTT. Residues: CASSQQGVGTDTQYF. The chain joins TRBV4-1 to TRBJ2-3, with a weak D call TRBD1 (5 bases). CDR1 and CDR2 from the germline V gene are MGHRA and YSYEKL. This CDR3 has 15 amino acids. V lost 3 bases and J 1 base, leaving 11 bases between the germline ends.

This chain joins TRBV29-1 and TRBJ2-5; 9 bases fit TRBD1. The V and J ends lost 6 bases and 5 bases, in that order; junction bases with no gene match: 4. Germline V gene lookup returns CDR1 SQVTM and CDR2 ANQGSEA. The CDR3 is made up of 12 amino acids. CDR3 residues: CSVTGTGETQYF. The CDR3 DNA reads TGCAGCGTCACCGGGACAGGGGAGACCCAGTACTTC.

V gene TRBV5-1 combines with J gene TRBJ1-2, with a tentative D call TRBD1 (5 bases). Germline V gene sequence: CDR1 SGHRS, CDR2 YFSETQ. CDR3 length: 16 amino acids. V dropped 4 bases and J dropped 5 bases, with 21 bases sitting between them. The CDR3: CASSLGQGPGDYGYTF. CDR3 DNA sequence: TGCGCCAGCAGCCTCGGACAAGGACCGGGAGATTATGGCTACACCTTC. The complete variable domain, with remaining parts taken from reference TRBV5-1 and TRBJ1-2, reads KAGVTQTPRYLIKTRGQQVTLSCSPISGHRSVSWYQQTPGQGLQFLFEYFSETQRNKGNFPGRFSGRQFSNSRSEMNVSTLELGDSALYLCASSLGQGPGDYGYTFGSGTRLTVV.

The chain uses TRBV5-5 and TRBJ2-5; tentatively, D is TRBD2 (5 bases). The CDR3 runs to 14 residues. V gave up 4 bases and J gave up 3 bases, with 13 bases separating them. Per the germline V gene, CDR1 is SGHKS and CDR2 is YYEKEE (reference sequence). The CDR3 reads CASSIVGAKETQYF. CDR3 in DNA: TGTGCCAGCAGCATCGTGGGAGCAAAAGAGACCCAGTACTTC.

The genes are TRBV25-1 and TRBJ2-4; 8 nucleotides align to TRBD2. The trim removed 1 base at V and 1 base at J, leaving 6 bases unmatched. From germline, CDR1 is MGHDK and CDR2 SYGVNS. The length of the CDR3 is 17 residues. The CDR3 coding sequence is TGTGCCAGCAGTGAATTCGAGCCGGGAGGGGCCAAAAACATTCAGTACTTC. This gives the protein CASSEFEPGGAKNIQYF.

The chain couples TRBV2 to TRBJ1-2; a weak D match, TRBD1 (6 bases). This CDR3 contains 15 residues. Germline V gives CDR1 SNHLY, CDR2 FYNNEI. Deletions cut 10 bases from V and 5 bases from J, with 23 bases between. The CDR3 sequence is CATLNQGRVVYGYTF. The CDR3 DNA is TGTGCCACCTTGAACCAGGGGAGGGTGGTGTATGGCTACACCTTC.

This chain uses TRBV5-1 with TRBJ2-3, with D uncertain. Germline values: CDR1 SGHRS, CDR2 YFSETQ. The length of the CDR3 is 15 residues. V dropped 2 bases and J dropped 0 bases, with 10 bases sitting between them. The CDR3 sequence: CASSFNAVSTDTQYF. The DNA for the CDR3 is TGCGCCAGCAGCTTTAATGCAGTGAGCACAGATACGCAGTATTTT.

This chain joins TRBV12-3 or TRBV12-4 and TRBJ1-4; D is unclear. The germline V and J ends were trimmed by 3 bases and 10 bases, with 9 bases remaining between them. The CDR3 loop spans 12 amino acids. The CDR3 spells CASSFGSGKLFF. CDR3 in DNA: TGTGCCAGCAGTTTTGGGAGTGGAAAACTGTTTTTT.

This chain joins TRBV4-1 and TRBJ2-5; possibly TRBD2 for D (6 bases). Germline V CDR1 and CDR2: MGHRA, YSYEKL. This CDR3 is 15 amino acids long. Trimming took 0 bases from V and 4 from J, leaving 12 bases between them. This chain's CDR3 is CASSQDRGTAETQYF. Here the CDR3 DNA reads TGCGCCAGCAGCCAAGATCGCGGGACCGCAGAGACCCAGTACTTC.

The gene calls are TRBV5-1 and TRBJ2-7, with TRBD2 as a possible D gene (5 bases). Trimming removed 0 bases from V and 2 bases from J, with 9 bases in between. The CDR3 spans 14 residues. The V gene's germline CDR1 is SGHRS and CDR2 YFSETQ. Written as DNA, the CDR3 is TGCGCCAGCAGCTTGGATCGGGGTCCCTACGAGCAGTACTTC. This gives the protein CASSLDRGPYEQYF. Using reference TRBV5-1 and TRBJ2-7 for the parts outside the CDR3, the full variable domain is KAGVTQTPRYLIKTRGQQVTLSCSPISGHRSVSWYQQTPGQGLQFLFEYFSETQRNKGNFPGRFSGRQFSNSRSEMNVSTLELGDSALYLCASSLDRGPYEQYFGPGTRLTVT.

DNA for the CDR3: TGTGCCAGCTCAGCCAGGGGATCCTACGAGCAGTACTTC. This gives the protein CASSARGSYEQYF. The rearrangement links TRBV18 to TRBJ2-7, with D possibly TRBD1 on 6 matching bases. CDR3 size: 13 residues. CDR1 and CDR2 from the germline V gene are KGHSH and LQKENI. The germline V and J ends were trimmed by 5 bases and 1 base, with 9 bases remaining between them. The complete variable domain, with remaining parts taken from reference TRBV18 and TRBJ2-7, reads NAGVMQNPRHLVRRRGQEARLRCSPMKGHSHVYWYRQLPEEGLKFMVYLQKENIIDESGMPKERFSAEFPKEGPSILRIQQVVRGDSAAYFCASSARGSYEQYFGPGTRLTVT.

The CDR3 loop is CASGTGGRDTQYF. Here the CDR3 DNA reads TGTGCCAGCGGGACAGGGGGGAGAGATACGCAGTATTTT. The V gene is TRBV19, the J gene TRBJ2-3, with TRBD1 matching 11 bases. With V trimmed by 9 bases and J by 5 bases, 4 bases remained unmatched. The germline V gene encodes CDR1 LNHDA and CDR2 SQIVND (reference sequence). CDR3 length equals 13 residues.

The chain recombines TRBV30 with TRBJ1-6, with D unresolved. V lost 0 bases and J lost 7, with 19 bases in between. CDR3 size: 17 residues. Looked up from germline, CDR1 is GTSNPN and CDR2 is SVGIG (reference sequence). This CDR3 reads CAWSVRFRRQRNSPLHF. The CDR3 nucleotides are TGTGCCTGGAGTGTACGATTTAGGCGGCAGAGAAATTCACCCCTCCACTTT.

The chain employs TRBV25-1 and TRBJ2-5; D may be TRBD1 (5 bases). CDR1 is MGHDK, CDR2 SYGVNS, per germline. V was shortened by 5 bases and J by 4 bases, with 23 bases between the two germline ends. The CDR3 runs 17 residues. The CDR3 region is CASSSSGYLGLGETQYF. CDR3 DNA: TGTGCCAGCAGTTCTTCAGGGTATCTGGGTTTGGGAGAGACCCAGTACTTC.

This chain links TRBV7-9 with TRBJ1-6, with D perhaps matching TRBD1 (6 bases). In germline, CDR1 is SEHNR, CDR2 FQNEAQ (reference sequence). This CDR3 contains 13 residues. Between the trimmed V and J ends, which lost 6 bases and 7 bases, there was a span of 10 bases. As DNA, the CDR3 is TGTGCCAGCAGATCAGGGGAGAATTCACCCCTCCACTTT. Residues: CASRSGENSPLHF.

The gene calls are TRBV14 and TRBJ2-5, with D perhaps TRBD2 (5 bases). Germline V lookup: CDR1 SGHDN, CDR2 FVKESK. The CDR3 contains 16 residues. The ends were cut back, 2 bases at V and 2 bases at J, with 15 bases in the middle. In DNA, the CDR3 is TGTGCCAGCAGCCAATTGGGCAGCGGATGGCAAGAGACCCAGTACTTC. Translation: CASSQLGSGWQETQYF.

The V gene is TRBV6-1, the J gene TRBJ2-7; the match to TRBD1 covers 7 bases. Germline V gives CDR1 MNHNS, CDR2 SASEGT. The CDR3 spans 16 residues. V lost 4 bases and J lost 6; bases outside the gene matches: 15. The CDR3 loop reads CASSARPHTGAPEQYF. The CDR3 nucleotides read TGTGCCAGCAGTGCCCGACCCCACACAGGGGCCCCCGAGCAGTACTTC.

In its sample, this clone was seen a few times. The rearrangement joins TRBV6-5 to TRBJ1-1; TRBD1 aligns across 9 bases. CDR3 length equals 15 residues. The germline gives CDR1 MNHEY, CDR2 SVGAGI. The V gene end was trimmed by 2 bases and the J gene end by 0 bases; junction bases not matched to a gene: 1. The CDR3 region is CASSYGQGMNTEAFF. CDR3 nucleotides: TGTGCCAGCAGTTACGGACAGGGGATGAACACTGAAGCTTTCTTT.

CDR3 region: CASSQRTDSSEQYF. The CDR3, as DNA: TGTGCCAGCAGCCAGAGGACAGATTCAAGCGAGCAGTACTTC. The V call is TRBV3-1 (or the pseudogene TRBV3-2), the J call TRBJ2-7, with D possibly being TRBD1 (6 bases). Trimming pared 3 bases from V and 6 bases from J, leaving 15 bases between. Germline CDR1 and CDR2: LGHDT and YNNKEL (reference sequence). The CDR3 covers 14 residues.

On this clone: Other DNA sequences in the sample encode the same CDR3. The chain couples TRBV7-9 to TRBJ2-2; no clear D gene. Looked up from germline, CDR1 is SEHNR and CDR2 is FQNEAQ (reference sequence). V lost 4 bases and J 0 bases, leaving 6 bases between the germline ends. This CDR3 contains 14 residues. As DNA, the CDR3 is TGTGCCAGCAGCTCAAGCCCGAACACCGGGGAGCTGTTTTTT. Encoded protein: CASSSSPNTGELFF.

V gene TRBV19 combines with J gene TRBJ2-1; TRBD2 matches 9 bases. With V trimmed by 7 bases and J by 1 base, 5 bases remained unmatched. This CDR3 is built from 15 residues. CDR1 is LNHDA, CDR2 SQIVND, per germline (reference sequence). The CDR3 region has the DNA TGTGCCAGTAAGATTAGCGGGAGATCCTACAATGAGCAGTTCTTC. Its protein product is CASKISGRSYNEQFF. The whole variable domain, filled in from reference TRBV19 and TRBJ2-1, reads DGGITQSPKYLFRKEGQNVTLSCEQNLNHDAMYWYRQDPGQGLRLIYYSQIVNDFQKGDIAEGYSVSREKKESFPLTVTSAQKNPTAFYLCASKISGRSYNEQFFGPGTRLTVL.

There are a few counts of this clone. This chain joins TRBV19 and TRBJ1-1; D is unresolved. V was pared by 5 bases and J by 6 bases, with 19 bases between. CDR1 LNHDA and CDR2 SQIVND come from the germline V gene (reference sequence). The CDR3 is 15 amino acids. The CDR3 here is CASSVQVELVPEAFF. The CDR3 DNA is TGTGCCAGTAGTGTGCAGGTGGAATTGGTCCCTGAAGCTTTCTTT.

The chain combines TRBV21-1 with TRBJ1-6; no check of the table's D call, TRBD1, against the DNA was made. TRBV21-1 is termed a pseudogene. The CDR3 is made up of 15 amino acids. CDR3 in DNA: TGTGCCAGCAGCAAAAAGACAGGGGGTGATTCACCCCTCCACTTT. Protein sequence: CASSKKTGGDSPLHF.

This chain joins TRBV24-1 and TRBJ2-5; no clear D gene. Trimming shortened V by 4 bases and J by 4 bases, and 9 bases separated the two germline ends. Germline V gene sequence: CDR1 KGHDR, CDR2 SFDVKD. The CDR3 runs to 13 residues. The CDR3 coding sequence is TGTGCCACCAGTGACCCAAGCGTAGAGACCCAGTACTTC. Translating gives CATSDPSVETQYF.

V usage is TRBV30 and J usage is TRBJ2-5; 8 bases match TRBD1. The CDR3 covers 13 residues. CDR1 is GTSNPN and CDR2 is SVGIG in the germline V gene (reference sequence). Unmatched junction bases numbered 1, after V lost 3 bases and J lost 1 base. CDR3 sequence: CAWRTGVQETQYF. The CDR3 DNA reads TGTGCCTGGAGGACAGGGGTCCAAGAGACCCAGTACTTC.

The chain joins TRBV7-2 to TRBJ2-5, with D maybe TRBD1 (5 bases). The germline gives CDR1 SGHTA, CDR2 FQGNSA. V was shortened by 2 bases and J by 3 bases, with 7 bases between the two germline ends. This CDR3 has 13 residues. CDR3 in amino acids: CASSLSREETQYF. CDR3 sequence (DNA): TGTGCCAGCAGCTTAAGCAGGGAAGAGACCCAGTACTTC. Drawing the rest from reference TRBV7-2 and TRBJ2-5, the complete variable domain is GAGVSQSPSNKVTEKGKDVELRCDPISGHTALYWYRQSLGQGLEFLIYFQGNSAPDKSGLPSDRFSAERTGGSVSTLTIQRTQQEDSAVYLCASSLSREETQYFGPGTRLLVL.

This chain links TRBV9 with TRBJ1-1; no definite D call. CDR1 SGDLS and CDR2 YYNGEE come from the germline V gene. The CDR3 length is 12 residues. Trimming took 4 bases from V and 6 from J, leaving 10 bases between them. The CDR3 loop is CASSPFTAEAFF. CDR3 bases: TGTGCCAGCAGCCCCTTTACTGCTGAAGCTTTCTTT.

The J gene is TRBJ2-1, the V gene TRBV3-1 (or the pseudogene TRBV3-2); no definite D call. V gave up 1 base and J gave up 5 bases, with 9 bases separating them. The CDR3 covers 14 residues. Germline lookup yields CDR1 LGHDT and CDR2 YNNKEL (reference sequence). CDR3 coding DNA: TGTGCCAGCAGCCAAGGTTACCGGGACAATGAGCAGTTCTTC. The encoded protein is CASSQGYRDNEQFF.

The chain combines TRBV7-6 with TRBJ1-5; D ambiguous. The CDR3 spans 15 residues. CDR1 and CDR2 from the germline V gene are SGHVS and FNYEAQ. V was pared by 1 base and J by 3 bases, with 10 bases between. The chain's CDR3 is CASSLEPGFNQPQHF. Written as DNA, the CDR3 is TGTGCCAGCAGCTTAGAGCCGGGTTTCAATCAGCCCCAGCATTTT.

The rearrangement uses TRBV6-5 and TRBJ2-1, with 9 nucleotides matching TRBD2. J gave up 12 bases and V 4 bases, and 10 bases lay outside the gene matches. The CDR3 covers 14 residues. Germline CDR1 is MNHEY and CDR2 is SVGAGI. CDR3 in amino acids: CASSLAGERAGQFF. CDR3 DNA: TGTGCCAGCAGTTTAGCGGGGGAGAGGGCGGGGCAGTTCTTC.

There are many counts of this clone. The rearrangement uses TRBV6-5 and TRBJ2-2; perhaps TRBD1 as D (5 bases). Germline V gene data show CDR1 as MNHEY and CDR2 as SVGAGI. V dropped 1 base and J dropped 1 base, with 7 bases sitting between them. The CDR3 is 15 residues long. Here the CDR3 reads CASSYLQENTGELFF. CDR3 in DNA: TGTGCCAGCAGTTACTTACAGGAGAACACCGGGGAGCTGTTTTTT.